Shown below are 20 T cell receptor beta chains from a single sample sequenced in a study of T-cell memory formation after mild COVID-19. TCRdb reprocessed the 5' RACE reads with MiXCR, giving one entry per CDR3 protein. The sample carries roughly 130,000 distinct CDR3 sequences, approximately 6.3% recorded once. Material: PBMCs or a T cell subset sorted from them (not recorded which). The source of these receptors is an adult woman who had mild COVID-19 (a few samples of this study predate the infection). Cell type and time point are not known.

This clonotype was seen a few times. The chain uses TRBV27 and TRBJ2-2; no reliable D call. The CDR3 is made up of 14 amino acids. Germline CDR1 MNHEY, CDR2 SMNVEV (reference sequence). V dropped 2 bases and J dropped 7 bases, with 11 bases sitting between them. CDR3 bases: TGTGCCAGCAGTTTAACCCGGGTAGGCGGGGAGCTGTTTTTT. It yields the protein CASSLTRVGGELFF.

This clonotype was observed a handful of times. The rearrangement uses TRBV6-2 or TRBV6-3 and TRBJ2-6; D may correspond to TRBD1 or TRBD2 (5 bases each). Germline loops: CDR1 MNHEY, CDR2 SVGEGT. This CDR3 is 17 amino acids long. V was trimmed by 6 bases and J by 4 bases, leaving 19 bases between them. CDR3 sequence reads: CASSPGTGMAGANVLTF. DNA of the CDR3: TGTGCCAGCAGCCCCGGGACGGGAATGGCAGGGGCCAACGTCCTGACTTTC.

This clonotype was counted between two and nine times. The J gene is TRBJ2-3, the V gene TRBV15; 8 nucleotides line up with TRBD2. Germline CDR1 is LNHNV and CDR2 is YYDKDF (reference sequence). The CDR3 consists of 14 residues. The ends lost 3 bases at V and 4 bases at J; junction bases unmatched: 3. The CDR3 here is CATSSVGGADTQYF. The CDR3 DNA sequence: TGTGCCACCAGCAGCGTCGGGGGGGCAGATACGCAGTATTTT.

This clonotype has more than one count but fewer than ten. The chain has TRBV2 and TRBJ1-1; possibly TRBD1 for D (5 bases). The CDR3 is made up of 13 amino acids. V lost 8 bases to trimming and J lost 6 bases, with 16 bases between them. CDR1 is SNHLY and CDR2 is FYNNEI in the germline V gene. CDR3 amino acids: CASGKGEKAEAFF. CDR3 bases: TGTGCCAGCGGAAAAGGGGAAAAGGCTGAAGCTTTCTTT.

This clonotype has only a few counts. The V call is TRBV20-1, the J call TRBJ1-4, with TRBD1 identical over 8 bases. CDR1 is DFQATT and CDR2 is SNEGSKA in the germline V gene (reference sequence). This CDR3 is built from 12 residues. V shed 3 bases, J shed 8 bases, and the junction held 2 bases outside the gene matches. The CDR3 DNA reads TGCAGTGCTAGTGACAGGGGAGAAAAACTGTTTTTT. Residues: CSASDRGEKLFF.

V gene TRBV2 combines with J gene TRBJ2-7, with D unresolved. With 7 bases removed from V and 2 bases from J, the gap between germline ends came to 12 bases. The CDR3 covers 13 residues. CDR1 and CDR2 from the germline V gene are SNHLY and FYNNEI. The CDR3 sequence: CASTFTETYEQYF. CDR3 coding DNA: TGTGCCAGCACATTCACGGAAACCTACGAGCAGTACTTC.

This chain joins TRBV5-4 and TRBJ2-7; D is unclear. The V gene lost 4 bases and the J gene lost 1 base, with 9 bases spanning the gap. From germline, CDR1 is SGHNT and CDR2 YYREEE (reference sequence). The CDR3 has 13 amino acids. This CDR3 reads CASSPDPSYEQYF. As DNA, the CDR3 is TGTGCCAGCAGCCCTGACCCATCCTACGAGCAGTACTTC.

This clonotype showed up just a few times. This chain links TRBV5-1 with TRBJ2-1; 7 bases match TRBD2. This CDR3 contains 15 residues. J was trimmed by 1 base and V by 9 bases; bases with no gene match: 10. Germline V gene data show CDR1 as SGHRS and CDR2 as YFSETQ. The CDR3 region is CATALSGASYNEQFF. The CDR3 coding sequence is TGCGCCACTGCCCTAAGCGGGGCGTCCTACAATGAGCAGTTCTTC.

This clonotype was counted a few times. This chain links TRBV2 with TRBJ2-3; the D gene is possibly TRBD2 (5 bases). Trimming cost V 4 bases and J 8 bases, with 16 bases left between them. Per the germline V gene, CDR1 is SNHLY and CDR2 is FYNNEI. This CDR3 spans 14 amino acids. CDR3: CASSGSGTLGTQYF. Here the CDR3 DNA reads TGTGCCAGCAGTGGGTCGGGAACCTTGGGTACGCAGTATTTT.

This chain uses TRBV7-3 with TRBJ2-1; 7 bases fit TRBD2. CDR1 is SGHTA and CDR2 is FQGTGA in the germline V gene. The CDR3 is made up of 13 amino acids. V gave up 5 bases and J gave up 10 bases; unmatched junction bases: 8. The CDR3 sequence is CASSPGRFKEQFF. The CDR3 DNA follows: TGTGCCAGCAGCCCCGGGAGGTTTAAGGAGCAGTTCTTC.

This clonotype was recorded many times. V and J are TRBV4-2 and TRBJ2-3; the match to TRBD1 covers 7 bases. Germline V gives CDR1 LGHNA, CDR2 YNFKEQ. V shed 1 base, J shed 4 bases, and the junction held 5 bases outside the gene matches. There are 15 residues in the CDR3. The CDR3 coding sequence is TGTGCCAGCAGCCAAGTATCAGGGGGATCAGATACGCAGTATTTT. Residues: CASSQVSGGSDTQYF.

V usage is TRBV5-1 and J usage is TRBJ1-2; TRBD1 matches at 8 bases. The junction had 5 bases not matched to a gene; V was cut back by 0 bases and J by 4 bases. From germline, CDR1 is SGHRS and CDR2 YFSETQ. The CDR3 loop spans 15 amino acids. The CDR3 loop reads CASSLEAGGFYGYTF. The CDR3 region has the DNA TGCGCCAGCAGCTTGGAGGCAGGGGGCTTCTATGGCTACACCTTC.

This clonotype has only a few counts. This chain connects TRBV30 to TRBJ2-1; D is ambiguous. There are 12 residues in the CDR3. V lost 1 base, J lost 8 bases, and 9 bases lay in between. Germline-derived CDR1 and CDR2 are GTSNPN and SVGIG (reference sequence). The DNA of the CDR3 is TGTGCCTGGAGTGGTGTTTGGGATGAGCAGTTCTTC. Protein sequence: CAWSGVWDEQFF.

V usage is TRBV12-3 or TRBV12-4 and J usage is TRBJ2-7; D remains unclear. V dropped 2 bases and J dropped 7 bases, with 9 bases sitting between them. There are 12 residues in the CDR3. The CDR3 nucleotides read TGTGCCAGCAGTTTATACGGATCAGAGCAGTACTTC. Its protein product is CASSLYGSEQYF.

Ten or more counts support this clonotype. The chain carries TRBV7-6 and TRBJ1-2, with D perhaps TRBD1 (5 bases). The CDR3 is 14 amino acids. Germline V gene lookup returns CDR1 SGHVS and CDR2 FNYEAQ. V lost 8 bases and J 4 bases, leaving 17 bases between the germline ends. CDR3 residues: CASSLGQGSYGYTF. CDR3 DNA sequence: TGTGCCAGCTCCCTTGGGCAGGGAAGCTATGGCTACACCTTC.

This clonotype was seen repeatedly, ten times or more. This chain connects TRBV4-3 to TRBJ2-2, with 11 bases matching TRBD1. The CDR3 is 16 amino acids. Germline V gene lookup returns CDR1 LGHNA and CDR2 YSLEER. V was clipped by 1 base and J by 7 bases; unmatched bases: 5. CDR3 region: CASSQGTGGGGGELFF. The CDR3 coding sequence is TGCGCCAGCAGCCAAGGGACAGGGGGCGGCGGCGGGGAGCTGTTTTTT.

This clonotype appeared a few times. The chain carries TRBV4-3 and TRBJ1-6; TRBD1 is a possible D gene (5 bases). Germline CDR1 LGHNA, CDR2 YSLEER. V lost 1 base and J lost 8, with 9 bases in between. The CDR3 consists of 14 residues. CDR3 nucleotides: TGCGCCAGCAGCCAAGTGCCAGGGTATTCACCCCTCCACTTT. Protein product: CASSQVPGYSPLHF.

The table lists this clonotype with many counts. The chain carries TRBV20-1 and TRBJ2-5; D is undetermined. There are 11 residues in the CDR3. Trimming removed 0 bases from V and 7 bases from J, with 6 bases in between. Per germline, CDR1 DFQATT and CDR2 SNEGSKA (reference sequence). The CDR3, as DNA: TGCAGTGCTAGAGAAAGTCTGACCCAGTACTTC. Translation: CSARESLTQYF.

This clonotype appeared many times. The chain links TRBV5-1 to TRBJ1-2; D is perhaps TRBD1 (6 bases). Germline lookup yields CDR1 SGHRS and CDR2 YFSETQ. Trimming removed 3 bases at V and 3 bases at J, with 12 bases between. The CDR3 runs 14 residues. The DNA of the CDR3 is TGCGCCAGCAGCTCCGAAACAGGGTACTATGGCTACACCTTC. Protein product: CASSSETGYYGYTF.

This clonotype was detected many times. The V call is TRBV9, the J call TRBJ2-5; 9 bases agree with TRBD2. CDR3 size: 16 residues. The V gene end was trimmed by 3 bases and the J gene end by 5 bases; junction bases not matched to a gene: 11. Germline CDR1 reads SGDLS; CDR2 reads YYNGEE. For the CDR3, the DNA is TGTGCCAGCAGCGCCGGGGGGGGACTAGCCCTGGAGACCCAGTACTTC. This encodes CASSAGGGLALETQYF.